Below, 5 T cell receptor beta chains from the same sample are listed, as sequenced in a study of patients and donors after allogeneic stem cell transplantation. Via MiXCR, TCRdb re-called the RT-PCR reads, giving one row per CDR3 protein. The sample records a few hundred thousand distinct CDR3 sequences, around 41% being singletons. Input material: blood, either unsorted or a sorted T cell fraction (not recorded which). These receptors were collected from a human donor who was either an allogeneic HSCT recipient or a stem cell or donor lymphocyte infusion donor (not recorded which). It is not recorded whose cells these are; they may come from a transplant donor.

The chain recombines TRBV5-1 with TRBJ2-3; D perhaps matches TRBD2 (7 bases). The germline V gene has CDR1 SGHRS and CDR2 YFSETQ. CDR3 length equals 14 residues. V lost 4 bases and J lost 2, with 11 bases in between. The CDR3 DNA is TGCGCCAGCAGCCTGGGGGGGCACACAGATACGCAGTATTTT. Its translation: CASSLGGHTDTQYF.

This chain joins TRBV6-6 and TRBJ1-3; no clear D. The CDR3 sequence is 14 residues long. Germline lookup yields CDR1 MNHNY and CDR2 SVGAGI (reference sequence). Trimming left V 0 bases short and J 8 bases short, with 11 bases between. This CDR3 is CASSYSSLGDTIYF. CDR3 nucleotide sequence: TGTGCCAGCAGTTACTCGAGTCTCGGTGACACCATATATTTT.

The V call is TRBV20-1, the J call TRBJ1-1, with D possibly being TRBD1 (6 bases). The CDR3 is 14 amino acids. Germline CDR1 is DFQATT and CDR2 is SNEGSKA (reference sequence). The V end lost 6 bases, the J end lost 1 base, and 15 bases lay between the germline ends. The CDR3 sequence: CSALVGAGNTEAFF. As DNA, the CDR3 is TGCAGTGCCCTGGTGGGGGCTGGGAACACTGAAGCTTTCTTT.

The V call is TRBV2, the J call TRBJ1-2, with D perhaps matching TRBD1 (6 bases). Trimming pared 2 bases from V and 4 bases from J, leaving 14 bases between. Per germline, CDR1 SNHLY and CDR2 FYNNEI. The CDR3 sequence is 15 residues long. The DNA of the CDR3 is TGTGCCAGCAGTGAACCGGGGGCGCAGAGCTATGGCTACACCTTC. It encodes CASSEPGAQSYGYTF.

The rearrangement joins TRBV4-2 to TRBJ2-1; D tentatively reads TRBD1 or TRBD2 (6 bases each). With 0 bases removed from V and 4 bases from J, the gap between germline ends came to 13 bases. The germline V gene has CDR1 LGHNA and CDR2 YNFKEQ. The CDR3 is 16 amino acids. The CDR3 is CASSQERWGAYNEQFF. The DNA of the CDR3 is TGTGCCAGCAGCCAAGAGAGGTGGGGGGCTTACAATGAGCAGTTCTTC.